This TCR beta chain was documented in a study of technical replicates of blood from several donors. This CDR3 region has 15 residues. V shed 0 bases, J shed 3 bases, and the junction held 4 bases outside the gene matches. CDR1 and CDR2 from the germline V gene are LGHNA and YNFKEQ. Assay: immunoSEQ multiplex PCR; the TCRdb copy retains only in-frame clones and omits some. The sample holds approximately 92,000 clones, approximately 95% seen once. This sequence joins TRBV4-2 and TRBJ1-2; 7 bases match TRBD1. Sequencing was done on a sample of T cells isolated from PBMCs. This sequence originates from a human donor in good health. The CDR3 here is CASSQDLDRDYGYTF. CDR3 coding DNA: TGTGCCAGCAGCCAAGATCTCGACAGGGACTATGGCTACACCTTC.